These 23 T cell receptor beta chains came from one sample sequenced in a study of cytomegalovirus exposure and HLA in healthy donors. Both 60 Vbeta primers and 13 Jbeta primers went into the PCR. TCRdb keeps only in-frame clones here, not all; method: immunoSEQ multiplex PCR. The sample holds approximately 210,000 clones, 75% to 80% seen once. Sequencing used PBMCs. These receptors came from a male donor in good health and CMV-seronegative.

The V and J genes are TRBV5-1 and TRBJ2-5, with D possibly being TRBD2 (5 bases). Trimming pared 4 bases from V and 2 bases from J, leaving 15 bases between. Germline V gene sequence: CDR1 SGHRS, CDR2 YFSETQ. This CDR3 comprises 15 residues. CDR3 DNA sequence: TGCGCCAGCAGCACCGGACTGGAAGCGCAAGAGACCCAGTACTTC. This translates into CASSTGLEAQETQYF.

The genes are TRBV6-6 and TRBJ2-1, with TRBD1 as a possible D gene (6 bases). Per germline, CDR1 MNHNY and CDR2 SVGAGI (reference sequence). V was shortened by 7 bases and J by 10 bases, with 14 bases between the two germline ends. The CDR3 is 12 residues long. CDR3 bases: TGTGCCAGCATCAAAAGGGGGAAGGAGCAGTTCTTC. It specifies CASIKRGKEQFF.

V gene TRBV9 combines with J gene TRBJ1-3; D might be TRBD1 (6 bases). The germline gives CDR1 SGDLS, CDR2 YYNGEE. Between the trimmed V and J ends, which lost 3 bases and 1 base, there was a span of 11 bases. CDR3 length equals 15 residues. The CDR3 here is CASSAQTGSGNTIYF. The CDR3 nucleotides are TGTGCCAGCAGCGCCCAGACAGGTTCTGGAAACACCATATATTTT.

V and J are TRBV28 and TRBJ2-7; 8 bases fit TRBD1. Germline-derived CDR1 and CDR2 are MDHEN and SYDVKM. The CDR3 has 15 residues. J lost 3 bases, V lost 1 base, and 5 bases had no gene match. CDR3 sequence: CASSLSRRGRYEQYF. Here the CDR3 DNA reads TGTGCCAGCAGTTTATCCCGCAGGGGGCGCTACGAGCAGTACTTC.

V usage is TRBV2 and J usage is TRBJ2-7; D not certain. Trimming left V 2 bases short and J 5 bases short, with 4 bases between. This CDR3 region has 11 residues. Germline V CDR1 and CDR2: SNHLY, FYNNEI. In DNA, the CDR3 is TGTGCCAGCAGTGAACGGGACGAGCAGTACTTC. Protein sequence: CASSERDEQYF.

DNA of the CDR3: TGTGCCAGCAGCCCCCTAGGAGCCTCCCAAGAGACCCAGTACTTC. It translates to CASSPLGASQETQYF. V is TRBV7-2 and J is TRBJ2-5; D remains ambiguous. Germline V lookup: CDR1 SGHTA, CDR2 FQGNSA. Trimming took off 5 bases at V and 1 base at J, with 14 bases between the two ends. This CDR3 spans 15 amino acids.

V usage is TRBV9 and J usage is TRBJ1-6; 10 nucleotides align to TRBD1. Germline assignment: CDR1 SGDLS and CDR2 YYNGEE. The CDR3 runs 15 residues. The ends lost 4 bases at V and 10 bases at J; junction bases unmatched: 8. CDR3 amino acids: CASSPPGQGWSPLHF. The CDR3 DNA reads as TGTGCCAGCAGCCCTCCGGGACAGGGGTGGTCACCCCTCCACTTT.

This clone was recorded a few times. The chain couples TRBV19 to TRBJ2-2; D gene ambiguous. The CDR3 has 14 residues. Germline assignment: CDR1 LNHDA and CDR2 SQIVND (reference sequence). The V gene lost 8 bases and the J gene lost 0 bases, with 10 bases spanning the gap. The CDR3 DNA follows: TGTGCCAGTGCTCGCGCTGCGAACACCGGGGAGCTGTTTTTT. It yields the protein CASARAANTGELFF.

This clone was observed a few times. The chain uses TRBV5-1 and TRBJ2-1; TRBD2 is a possible D gene (6 bases). The CDR3 totals 15 residues. Germline V gives CDR1 SGHRS, CDR2 YFSETQ. Trimming removed 5 bases at V and 8 bases at J, with 20 bases between. The CDR3 DNA reads as TGCGCCAGCAGGGTATTGCGTTCGGGGGATGATGAGCAGTTCTTC. Its protein product is CASRVLRSGDDEQFF.

The chain has TRBV7-9 and TRBJ1-2; tentative D call: TRBD1 (6 bases). Trimming removed 4 bases from V and 5 bases from J, with 14 bases in between. The CDR3 has 14 residues. Germline values: CDR1 SEHNR, CDR2 FQNEAQ (reference sequence). CDR3 coding DNA: TGTGCCAGCAGCTCCCGGGACACCTTATATGGCTACACCTTC. Translating it yields CASSSRDTLYGYTF. The full variable domain, in which reference TRBV7-9 and TRBJ1-2 provide the parts outside the CDR3, is DTGVSQNPRHKITKRGQNVTFRCDPISEHNRLYWYRQTLGQGPEFLTYFQNEAQLEKSRLLSDRFSAERPKGSFSTLEIQRTEQGDSAMYLCASSSRDTLYGYTFGSGTRLTVV.

The chain joins TRBV14 to TRBJ2-5, with 13 bases lining up with TRBD2. The end of the DNA is better explained by TRBJ2-7, so the J call may be wrong. The V gene's germline CDR1 is SGHDN and CDR2 FVKESK. The CDR3 is made up of 17 amino acids. CDR3 in amino acids: CASSQVPGLAGSYEQYF. Here the CDR3 DNA reads TGTGCCAGCAGCCAAGTTCCGGGACTAGCGGGGTCCTACGAGCAGTACTTC.

The chain links TRBV7-2 to TRBJ1-1; 8 bases match TRBD1. Germline CDR1 is SGHTA and CDR2 is FQGNSA. J gave up 7 bases and V 2 bases, and 9 bases lay outside the gene matches. The CDR3 is made up of 15 amino acids. The CDR3 DNA sequence: TGTGCCAGCAGCTTATGGTTGGGACAGGCCCTTGAAGCTTTCTTT. It encodes CASSLWLGQALEAFF.

This clone appeared once. This sequence joins TRBV15 and TRBJ2-1; D perhaps matches TRBD2 (6 bases). Trimming cost V 6 bases and J 4 bases, with 22 bases left between them. This CDR3 is built from 17 residues. Germline CDR1 is LNHNV and CDR2 is YYDKDF (reference sequence). In DNA, the CDR3 is TGTGCCACCAGAGATACCCCCCCCGGGAGTGGTTACAATGAGCAGTTCTTC. It is translated as CATRDTPPGSGYNEQFF.

The V and J genes are TRBV29-1 and TRBJ2-2; a possible D gene is TRBD1 (7 bases). The CDR3 contains 13 residues. The germline V and J ends were trimmed by 7 bases and 7 bases, with 16 bases remaining between them. Germline-derived CDR1 and CDR2 are SQVTM and ANQGSEA. CDR3 residues: CSAQQGRGGELFF. In DNA form, the CDR3 reads TGCAGCGCCCAACAGGGGCGGGGCGGGGAGCTGTTTTTT.

The chain links TRBV5-1 to TRBJ1-2; TRBD1 matches 8 bases. Per the germline V gene, CDR1 is SGHRS and CDR2 is YFSETQ. V lost 4 bases, J lost 7 bases, and 6 bases stayed unmatched. The CDR3 consists of 13 residues. CDR3 residues: CASSAGQGGGYTF. CDR3 DNA sequence: TGCGCCAGCAGCGCCGGACAGGGCGGTGGCTACACCTTC.

This clone came up once. The chain links TRBV9 to TRBJ2-3; TRBD1 matches 9 bases. The CDR3 has 20 residues. Germline V gene lookup returns CDR1 SGDLS and CDR2 YYNGEE. V lost 3 bases and J lost 4; bases outside the gene matches: 21. The CDR3 nucleotides are TGTGCCAGCAGCGGACCTGGGGGACAGGGCGATATTAACAGTCCAGATACGCAGTATTTT. Amino acids: CASSGPGGQGDINSPDTQYF. Based on the CDR3 plus reference TRBV9 and TRBJ2-3, the full variable domain is DSGVTQTPKHLITATGQRVTLRCSPRSGDLSVYWYQQSLDQGLQFLIQYYNGEERAKGNILERFSAQQFPDLHSELNLSSLELGDSALYFCASSGPGGQGDINSPDTQYFGPGTRLTVL.

This rearrangement joins TRBV27 to TRBJ2-3; 7 bases are shared with TRBD1. The trim removed 6 bases at V and 1 base at J, leaving 13 bases unmatched. The CDR3 totals 17 residues. Germline loops: CDR1 MNHEY, CDR2 SMNVEV (reference sequence). The CDR3 region has the DNA TGTGCCAGCAGCCCAATCGATTCAGACAGGGGCACAGATACGCAGTATTTT. It codes for CASSPIDSDRGTDTQYF.

The chain combines TRBV7-2 with TRBJ2-1, with TRBD2 matching 9 bases. V dropped 1 base and J dropped 6; count of bases not matched to a gene: 7. CDR3 length equals 16 residues. Germline-derived CDR1 and CDR2 are SGHTA and FQGNSA. CDR3 residues: CASSLGLAGGGNEQFF. For the CDR3, the DNA is TGTGCCAGCAGCTTAGGGCTTGCGGGAGGGGGCAATGAGCAGTTCTTC. Variable domain in full (rest from reference TRBV7-2 and TRBJ2-1): GAGVSQSPSNKVTEKGKDVELRCDPISGHTALYWYRQSLGQGLEFLIYFQGNSAPDKSGLPSDRFSAERTGGSVSTLTIQRTQQEDSAVYLCASSLGLAGGGNEQFFGPGTRLTVL.

The chain employs TRBV29-1 and TRBJ1-1; D not resolved. The germline V gene encodes CDR1 SQVTM and CDR2 ANQGSEA. V lost 1 base to trimming and J lost 3 bases, with 9 bases between them. CDR3 length equals 13 residues. The CDR3 region has the DNA TGCAGCGTTGAAGGCGGTGGGTACACTGAAGCTTTCTTT. This codes for CSVEGGGYTEAFF.

V usage is TRBV5-4 and J usage is TRBJ1-1, with 9 bases fitting TRBD1. The V segment lost 4 bases and the J segment 1 base; nucleotides outside the gene matches: 5. This CDR3 is 15 amino acids long. Germline-derived CDR1 and CDR2 are SGHNT and YYREEE (reference sequence). The CDR3 DNA reads as TGTGCCAGCAGCCCACGGACAGGGGCGAACACTGAAGCTTTCTTT. This gives the protein CASSPRTGANTEAFF.

The rearrangement joins TRBV4-3 to TRBJ2-6, with 9 bases aligning to TRBD1. The germline V gene has CDR1 LGHNA and CDR2 YSLEER. The CDR3 loop spans 18 amino acids. V shed 8 bases and J 0 bases; nucleotides not matched to a gene: 11. DNA of the CDR3: TGCGCCAGCCGACCTGGGACAGGGTCGAGCTCTGGGGCCAACGTCCTGACTTTC. Translating it yields CASRPGTGSSSGANVLTF.

This chain connects TRBV28 to TRBJ1-4; 7 bases map to TRBD1. Germline CDR1 MDHEN, CDR2 SYDVKM. V was pared by 2 bases and J by 8 bases, with 11 bases of the junction left unmatched. This CDR3 contains 16 residues. The CDR3 DNA reads as TGTGCCAGCAGTTTAACTCGGACAGGCGGTGGGGAAAAACTGTTTTTT. Its protein product is CASSLTRTGGGEKLFF.

The genes are TRBV30 and TRBJ2-5; 10 nucleotides align to TRBD2. Trimming removed 2 bases from V and 12 bases from J; junction bases left unmatched: 12. The CDR3 runs to 14 residues. Germline lookup yields CDR1 GTSNPN and CDR2 SVGIG (reference sequence). CDR3 protein: CAWSLGLAEHPKYF. The CDR3 nucleotides read TGTGCCTGGAGTCTCGGACTAGCGGAGCACCCAAAGTACTTC.